This TCR beta chain was sequenced for a study of T cell repertoires in cytomegalovirus infection. Points from the study as a whole: Public TCR beta family frequency separated CMV-and-HLA carriers, including in an independent cohort. It was HLA-C-restricted CMV-specific TCR beta clonotypes that dominated the response ex vivo.

V was cut by 8 bases and J by 2 bases, with 17 bases left in between. Germline loops: CDR1 MNHEY, CDR2 SVGEGT. The CDR3 runs to 15 residues. This clonotype was counted ten times or more. Its target is not known. A single record per CDR3 protein comes from TCRdb applying MiXCR to the reads. There are just under 300,000 distinct CDR3 sequences in the sample; approximately 10% occur only once, and around 2.6% lies in the top ten. The TCR comes from a human donor in good health (CMV status not recorded). Some clones in this sample may be carry-over from other donors' samples. The chain couples TRBV6-2 or TRBV6-3 to TRBJ2-3; perhaps TRBD2 as D (6 bases). Sequenced: PBMCs. The CDR3 spells CASANLGLSTDTQYF. For the CDR3, the DNA is TGTGCCAGCGCCAATCTGGGACTCTCCACAGATACGCAGTATTTT.